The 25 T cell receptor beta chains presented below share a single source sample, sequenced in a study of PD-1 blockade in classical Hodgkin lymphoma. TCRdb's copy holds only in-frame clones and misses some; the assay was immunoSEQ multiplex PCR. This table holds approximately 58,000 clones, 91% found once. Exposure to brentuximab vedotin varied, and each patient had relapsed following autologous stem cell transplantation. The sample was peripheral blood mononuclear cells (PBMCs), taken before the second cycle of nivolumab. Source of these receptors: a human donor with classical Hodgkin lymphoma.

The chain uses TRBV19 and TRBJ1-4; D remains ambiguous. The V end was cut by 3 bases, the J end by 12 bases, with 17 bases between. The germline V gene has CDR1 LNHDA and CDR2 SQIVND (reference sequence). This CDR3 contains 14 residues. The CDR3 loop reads CASSIQGRDGELFF. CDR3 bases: TGTGCCAGTAGTATCCAAGGGAGGGATGGGGAACTGTTTTTT.

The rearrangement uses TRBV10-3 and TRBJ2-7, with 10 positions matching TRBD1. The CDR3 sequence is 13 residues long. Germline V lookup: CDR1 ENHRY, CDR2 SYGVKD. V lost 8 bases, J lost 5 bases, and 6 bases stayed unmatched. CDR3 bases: TGTGCCATCGGGGACAGGGGCAAGGACGAGCAGTACTTC. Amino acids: CAIGDRGKDEQYF.

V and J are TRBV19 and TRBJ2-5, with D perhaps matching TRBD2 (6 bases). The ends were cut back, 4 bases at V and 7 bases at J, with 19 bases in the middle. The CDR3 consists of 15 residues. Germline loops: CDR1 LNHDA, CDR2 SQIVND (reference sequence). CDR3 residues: CASSTSRTTGGTQYF. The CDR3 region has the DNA TGTGCCAGTAGTACCAGTAGGACTACCGGAGGGACCCAGTACTTC.

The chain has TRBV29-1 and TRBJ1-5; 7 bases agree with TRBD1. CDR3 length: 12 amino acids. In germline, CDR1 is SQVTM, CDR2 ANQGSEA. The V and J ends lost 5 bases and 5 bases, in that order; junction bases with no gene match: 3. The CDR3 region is CSVRDSDQPQHF. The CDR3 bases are TGCAGCGTTAGGGACAGCGATCAGCCCCAGCATTTT.

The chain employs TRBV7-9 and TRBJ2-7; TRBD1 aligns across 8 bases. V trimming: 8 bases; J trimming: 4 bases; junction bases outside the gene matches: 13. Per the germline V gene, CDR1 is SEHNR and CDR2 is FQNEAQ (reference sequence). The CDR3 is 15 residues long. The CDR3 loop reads CASSPLDREGYEQYF. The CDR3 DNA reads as TGTGCCAGCTCCCCCCTGGACAGGGAAGGTTACGAGCAGTACTTC.

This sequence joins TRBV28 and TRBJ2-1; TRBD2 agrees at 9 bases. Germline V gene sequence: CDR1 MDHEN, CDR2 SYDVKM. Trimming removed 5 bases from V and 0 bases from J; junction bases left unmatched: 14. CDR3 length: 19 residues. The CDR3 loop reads CASSPRVLAGDHSYNEQFF. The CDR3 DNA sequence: TGTGCCAGCAGTCCCAGAGTGTTAGCGGGAGACCACTCCTACAATGAGCAGTTCTTC.

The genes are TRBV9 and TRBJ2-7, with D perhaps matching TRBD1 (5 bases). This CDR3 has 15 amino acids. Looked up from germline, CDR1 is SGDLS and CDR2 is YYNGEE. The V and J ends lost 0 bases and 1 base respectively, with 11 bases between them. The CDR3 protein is CASSVEGALSYEQYF. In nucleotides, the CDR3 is TGTGCCAGCAGCGTAGAAGGGGCGCTATCCTACGAGCAGTACTTC.

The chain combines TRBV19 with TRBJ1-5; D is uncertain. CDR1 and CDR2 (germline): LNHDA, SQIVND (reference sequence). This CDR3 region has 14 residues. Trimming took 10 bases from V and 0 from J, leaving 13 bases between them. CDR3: CATNTHVSNQPQHF. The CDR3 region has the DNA TGTGCCACCAACACACACGTTAGCAATCAGCCCCAGCATTTT.

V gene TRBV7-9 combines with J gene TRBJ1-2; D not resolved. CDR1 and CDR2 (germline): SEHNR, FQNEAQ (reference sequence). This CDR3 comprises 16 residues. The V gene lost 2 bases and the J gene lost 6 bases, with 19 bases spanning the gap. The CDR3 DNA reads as TGTGCCAGCAGCTTATCGGGCGGCGATAGTGGAAATGGCTACACCTTC. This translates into CASSLSGGDSGNGYTF.

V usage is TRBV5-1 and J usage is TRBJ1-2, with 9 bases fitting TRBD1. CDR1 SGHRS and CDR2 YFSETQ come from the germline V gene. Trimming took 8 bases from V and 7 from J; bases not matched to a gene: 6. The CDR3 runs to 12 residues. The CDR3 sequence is CASKRTGAGYTF. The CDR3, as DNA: TGCGCCAGTAAACGGACAGGGGCTGGCTACACCTTC.

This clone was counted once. CDR3 coding DNA: TGTGCCAGCACCTTCGGCGCAGGAAACATTCAGTACTTC. Protein sequence: CASTFGAGNIQYF. V is TRBV6-5 and J is TRBJ2-4; D gene uncertain. Trimming took off 7 bases at V and 6 bases at J, with 13 bases between the two ends. Per the germline V gene, CDR1 is MNHEY and CDR2 is SVGAGI. This CDR3 has 13 amino acids.

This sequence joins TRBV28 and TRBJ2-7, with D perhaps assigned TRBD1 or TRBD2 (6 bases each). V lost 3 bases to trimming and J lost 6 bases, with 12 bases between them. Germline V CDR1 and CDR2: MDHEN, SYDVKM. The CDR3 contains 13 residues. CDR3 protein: CASSFSGAGEQYF. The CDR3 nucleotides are TGTGCCAGCAGTTTCTCGGGGGCGGGCGAGCAGTACTTC.

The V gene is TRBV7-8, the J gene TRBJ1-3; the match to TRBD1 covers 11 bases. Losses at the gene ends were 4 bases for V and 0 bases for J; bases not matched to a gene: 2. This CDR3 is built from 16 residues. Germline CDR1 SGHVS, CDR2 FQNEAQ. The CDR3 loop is CASSWDRGNSGNTIYF. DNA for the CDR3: TGTGCCAGCAGCTGGGACAGGGGGAACTCTGGAAACACCATATATTTT. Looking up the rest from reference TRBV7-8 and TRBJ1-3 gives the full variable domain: GAGVSQSPRYKVAKRGQDVALRCDPISGHVSLFWYQQALGQGPEFLTYFQNEAQLDKSGLPSDRFFAERPEGSVSTLKIQRTQQEDSAVYLCASSWDRGNSGNTIYFGEGSWLTVV.

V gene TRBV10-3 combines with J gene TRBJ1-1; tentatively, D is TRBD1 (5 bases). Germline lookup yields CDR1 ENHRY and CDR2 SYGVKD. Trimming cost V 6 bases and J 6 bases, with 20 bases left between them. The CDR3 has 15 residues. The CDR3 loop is CAIRVGGPEGPEAFF. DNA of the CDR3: TGTGCCATCAGGGTGGGGGGACCCGAGGGGCCTGAAGCTTTCTTT.

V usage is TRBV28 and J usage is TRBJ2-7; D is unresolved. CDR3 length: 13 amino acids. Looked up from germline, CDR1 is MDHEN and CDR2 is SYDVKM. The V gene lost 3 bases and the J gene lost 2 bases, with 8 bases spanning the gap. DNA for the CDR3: TGTGCCAGCAGTTTTCCCGAGACCTACGAGCAGTACTTC. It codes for CASSFPETYEQYF.

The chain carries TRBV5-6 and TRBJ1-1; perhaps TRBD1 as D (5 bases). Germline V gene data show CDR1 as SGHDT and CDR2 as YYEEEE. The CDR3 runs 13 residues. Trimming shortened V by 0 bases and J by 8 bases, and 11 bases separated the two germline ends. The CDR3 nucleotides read TGTGCCAGCAGCTTGGACGTGTCAGGGGAAGCTTTCTTT. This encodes CASSLDVSGEAFF. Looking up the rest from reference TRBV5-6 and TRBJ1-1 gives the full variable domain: DAGVTQSPTHLIKTRGQQVTLRCSPKSGHDTVSWYQQALGQGPQFIFQYYEEEERQRGNFPDRFSGHQFPNYSSELNVNALLLGDSALYLCASSLDVSGEAFFGQGTRLTVV.

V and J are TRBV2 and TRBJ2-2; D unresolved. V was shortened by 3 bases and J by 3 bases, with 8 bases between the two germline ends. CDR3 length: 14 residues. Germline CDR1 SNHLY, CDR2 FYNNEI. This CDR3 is CASSEKGYTGELFF. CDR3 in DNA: TGTGCCAGCAGTGAGAAAGGGTACACCGGGGAGCTGTTTTTT.

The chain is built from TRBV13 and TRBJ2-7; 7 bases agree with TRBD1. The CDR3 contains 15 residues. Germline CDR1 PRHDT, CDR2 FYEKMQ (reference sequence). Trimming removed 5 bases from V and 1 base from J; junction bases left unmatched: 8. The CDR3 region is CASSKPGQPSYEQYF. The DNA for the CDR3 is TGTGCCAGCAGCAAACCGGGACAGCCTTCCTACGAGCAGTACTTC.

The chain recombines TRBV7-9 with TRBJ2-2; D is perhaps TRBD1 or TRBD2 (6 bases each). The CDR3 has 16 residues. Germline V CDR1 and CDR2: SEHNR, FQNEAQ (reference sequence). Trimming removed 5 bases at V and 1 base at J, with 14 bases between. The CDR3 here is CASSPLRGENTGELFF. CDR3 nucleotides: TGTGCCAGCAGCCCCTTGAGGGGGGAGAACACCGGGGAGCTGTTTTTT.

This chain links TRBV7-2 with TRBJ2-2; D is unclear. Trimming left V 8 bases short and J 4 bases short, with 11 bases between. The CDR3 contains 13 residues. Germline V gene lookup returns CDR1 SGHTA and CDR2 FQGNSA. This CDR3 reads CASGPRVTGELFF. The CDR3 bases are TGTGCCAGCGGTCCAAGGGTCACCGGGGAGCTGTTTTTT. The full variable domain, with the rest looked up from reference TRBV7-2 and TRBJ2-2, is GAGVSQSPSNKVTEKGKDVELRCDPISGHTALYWYRQSLGQGLEFLIYFQGNSAPDKSGLPSDRFSAERTGGSVSTLTIQRTQQEDSAVYLCASGPRVTGELFFGEGSRLTVL.

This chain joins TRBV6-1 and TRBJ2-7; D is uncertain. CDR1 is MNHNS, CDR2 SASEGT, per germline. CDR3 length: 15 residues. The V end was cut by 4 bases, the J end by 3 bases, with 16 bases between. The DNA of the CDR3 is TGTGCCAGCAGTGCCGAGAACGGCGAGCTCTACGAGCAGTACTTC. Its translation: CASSAENGELYEQYF.

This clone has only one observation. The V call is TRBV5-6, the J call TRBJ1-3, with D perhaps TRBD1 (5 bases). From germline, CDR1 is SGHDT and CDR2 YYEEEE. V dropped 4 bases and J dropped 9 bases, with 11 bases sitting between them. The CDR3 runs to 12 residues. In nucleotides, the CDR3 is TGTGCCAGCAGCCTCCGGGGACCCACCATATATTTT. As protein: CASSLRGPTIYF.

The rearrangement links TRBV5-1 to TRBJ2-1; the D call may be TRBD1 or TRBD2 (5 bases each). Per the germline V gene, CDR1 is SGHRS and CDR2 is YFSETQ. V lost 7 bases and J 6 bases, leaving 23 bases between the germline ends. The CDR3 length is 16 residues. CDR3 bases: TGCGCCAGCTTACCTGTCCCGGGACCGCTAACCAATGAGCAGTTCTTC. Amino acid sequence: CASLPVPGPLTNEQFF.

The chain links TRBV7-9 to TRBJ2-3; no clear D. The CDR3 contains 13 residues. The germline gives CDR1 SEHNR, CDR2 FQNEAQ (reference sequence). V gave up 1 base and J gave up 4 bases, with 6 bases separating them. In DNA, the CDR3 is TGTGCCAGCAGCTTAGGGGATGCAGATACGCAGTATTTT. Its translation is CASSLGDADTQYF.

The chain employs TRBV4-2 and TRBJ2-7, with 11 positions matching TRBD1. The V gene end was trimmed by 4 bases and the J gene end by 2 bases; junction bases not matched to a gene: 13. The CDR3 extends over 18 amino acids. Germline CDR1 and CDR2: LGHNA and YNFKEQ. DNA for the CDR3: TGTGCCAGCAGCCTGGGACAGGGGGAATTAGACCCAACCTACGAGCAGTACTTC. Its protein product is CASSLGQGELDPTYEQYF.